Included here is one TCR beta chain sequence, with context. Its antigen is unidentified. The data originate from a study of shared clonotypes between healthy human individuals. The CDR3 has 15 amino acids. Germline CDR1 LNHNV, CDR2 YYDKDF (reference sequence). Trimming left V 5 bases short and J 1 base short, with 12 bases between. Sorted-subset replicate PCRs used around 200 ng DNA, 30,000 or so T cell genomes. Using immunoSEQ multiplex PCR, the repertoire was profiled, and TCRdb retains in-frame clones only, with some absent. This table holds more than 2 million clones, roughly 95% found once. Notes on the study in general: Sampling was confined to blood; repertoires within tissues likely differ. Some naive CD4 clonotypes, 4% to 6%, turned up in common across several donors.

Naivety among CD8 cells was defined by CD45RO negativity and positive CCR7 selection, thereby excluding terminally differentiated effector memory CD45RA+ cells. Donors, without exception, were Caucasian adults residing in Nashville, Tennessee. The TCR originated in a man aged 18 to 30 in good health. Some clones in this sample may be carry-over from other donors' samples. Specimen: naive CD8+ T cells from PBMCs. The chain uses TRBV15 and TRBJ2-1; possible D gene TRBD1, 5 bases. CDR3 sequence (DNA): TGTGCCACCAGCTCCGACAGAAGGTCCTACAATGAGCAGTTCTTC. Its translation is CATSSDRRSYNEQFF.